One sample yielded the 6 T cell receptor beta chains listed below, sequenced in a study of blood T cell repertoires in COVID-19. Sequencing used immunoSEQ multiplex PCR; TCRdb keeps in-frame clones, though not all of them. Of about 260,000 clones listed, more than 70% are singletons. What was sequenced was PBMCs or T cells enriched from blood (not recorded which). The receptors derive from a woman between 50 and 59 years old who had recovered from COVID-19.

The rearrangement uses TRBV5-1 and TRBJ1-4, with TRBD1 matching 7 bases. After removal of 4 bases from V and 5 bases from J, the junction contained 8 bases not matched to a gene. The CDR3 is 15 amino acids. Germline values: CDR1 SGHRS, CDR2 YFSETQ. The chain's CDR3 is CASSGGRGGNEKLFF. CDR3 sequence (DNA): TGCGCCAGCAGCGGGGGTCGAGGGGGCAATGAAAAACTGTTTTTT.

This chain connects TRBV19 to TRBJ2-7, with D perhaps TRBD1 (6 bases). The CDR3 loop spans 12 amino acids. Per the germline V gene, CDR1 is LNHDA and CDR2 is SQIVND (reference sequence). V lost 8 bases and J lost 7, with 15 bases in between. The CDR3 DNA sequence: TGTGCCAGTGGACCGGGACACCATGAGCAGTACTTC. Amino acids: CASGPGHHEQYF. Combining the CDR3 with reference TRBV19 and TRBJ2-7 gives the whole variable domain DGGITQSPKYLFRKEGQNVTLSCEQNLNHDAMYWYRQDPGQGLRLIYYSQIVNDFQKGDIAEGYSVSREKKESFPLTVTSAQKNPTAFYLCASGPGHHEQYFGPGTRLTVT.

The chain combines TRBV11-2 with TRBJ2-7; 9 nucleotides line up with TRBD1. This CDR3 is built from 14 residues. Trimming removed 2 bases from V and 5 bases from J; junction bases left unmatched: 4. Germline V gene lookup returns CDR1 SGHAT and CDR2 FQNNGV. The CDR3 DNA reads as TGTGCCAGCAGCTTAAGACAGGGGGGAAACGAGCAGTACTTC. Its protein is CASSLRQGGNEQYF. Variable domain in full (rest from reference TRBV11-2 and TRBJ2-7): EAGVAQSPRYKIIEKRQSVAFWCNPISGHATLYWYQQILGQGPKLLIQFQNNGVVDDSQLPKDRFSAERLKGVDSTLKIQPAKLEDSAVYLCASSLRQGGNEQYFGPGTRLTVT.

The chain links TRBV2 to TRBJ1-5; D is unclear. CDR1 SNHLY and CDR2 FYNNEI come from the germline V gene. There are 15 residues in the CDR3. V gave up 5 bases and J gave up 0 bases, with 11 bases separating them. The CDR3 loop is CASSLENYSNQPQHF. The CDR3 bases are TGTGCCAGCAGTCTAGAAAATTATAGCAATCAGCCCCAGCATTTT.

This clone came up a few times. The chain uses TRBV19 and TRBJ2-1; TRBD2 might be the D (6 bases). Trimming removed 1 base from V and 10 bases from J, with 11 bases in between. Germline CDR1 LNHDA, CDR2 SQIVND (reference sequence). The CDR3 extends over 13 amino acids. CDR3 sequence: CASSIGWRGEQFF. CDR3 sequence (DNA): TGTGCCAGTAGTATAGGGTGGAGGGGAGAGCAGTTCTTC.

A few counts support this clone. This rearrangement joins TRBV4-3 to TRBJ1-1; 8 nucleotides match TRBD1. V lost 1 base and J lost 4; bases outside the gene matches: 11. Per germline, CDR1 LGHNA and CDR2 YSLEER. The CDR3 extends over 17 amino acids. CDR3 amino acids: CASSQGPGQAIGTEAFF. The CDR3 DNA is TGCGCCAGCAGCCAAGGTCCGGGACAGGCTATCGGCACTGAAGCTTTCTTT.